This TCR beta chain was obtained from a study of T cells in Graves' hyperthyroidism and ophthalmopathy. Study-level information: Peripheral blood was collected at initial diagnosis, before any treatment.

Concerning this clonotype itself: Its antigen is still unknown.

TCR beta CDR3 region amplification was performed from RNA transcripts. Using the HTBI primer set, a first-round RT-PCR was run on the TCR CDR3. TCRdb itself ran the multiplex PCR reads through MiXCR, one entry per CDR3 protein. The repertoire holds about 640,000 distinct CDR3 sequences, with roughly 20% as singletons. V dropped 4 bases and J dropped 6 bases, with 10 bases sitting between them. This CDR3 comprises 11 residues. Germline V gene data show CDR1 as DFQATT and CDR2 as SNEGSKA (reference sequence). General observations from the study: Peripheral blood also featured most of the thyroid clonotypes expanded above 0.001.

This TCR was sampled from a man between 25 and 39 years old with Graves' ophthalmopathy. The sample taken for sequencing was blood. The chain employs TRBV20-1 and TRBJ2-7, with D unclear. The CDR3 protein is CSAILRFEQYF. In nucleotides, the CDR3 is TGCAGTGCTATCCTAAGGTTCGAGCAGTACTTC.